These 23 T cell receptor beta chains share one sample of origin, sequenced in a study of blood T cell repertoires in COVID-19. Profiled with immunoSEQ multiplex PCR; TCRdb holds only in-frame clones, not every one. The sample consists of about 190,000 clones, around 84% of them appearing once. The sample taken for sequencing was PBMCs or T cells enriched from blood (not recorded which). Receptor source: a woman in her 30s who had recovered from COVID-19.

The gene calls are TRBV6-1 and TRBJ2-1; 10 bases are a match to TRBD2. Per the germline V gene, CDR1 is MNHNS and CDR2 is SASEGT. This CDR3 is 16 amino acids long. The V segment lost 4 bases and the J segment 2 bases; nucleotides outside the gene matches: 5. CDR3 sequence reads: CASSVSGTSAYNEQFF. The CDR3 DNA is TGTGCCAGCAGTGTCTCCGGGACTAGCGCCTACAATGAGCAGTTCTTC.

V and J are TRBV7-6 and TRBJ2-2; maybe TRBD1 (6 bases). The length of the CDR3 is 16 residues. Germline V CDR1 and CDR2: SGHVS, FNYEAQ. The V gene lost 0 bases and the J gene lost 5 bases, with 13 bases spanning the gap. The CDR3 loop reads CASSLAPNRATGELFF. The CDR3 nucleotides read TGTGCCAGCAGCTTAGCGCCGAACAGGGCAACCGGGGAGCTGTTTTTT.

A single count supports this clone. J is TRBJ1-2 and V is TRBV5-4; possible D gene TRBD1, 6 bases. This CDR3 is built from 16 residues. V was cut by 4 bases and J by 4 bases, with 20 bases left in between. Germline V gene data show CDR1 as SGHNT and CDR2 as YYREEE (reference sequence). This CDR3 is CASSVIMGGRGYGYTF. CDR3 coding DNA: TGTGCCAGCAGCGTCATTATGGGGGGGCGAGGCTATGGCTACACCTTC. Complete variable domain (other parts from reference TRBV5-4 and TRBJ1-2): ETGVTQSPTHLIKTRGQQVTLRCSSQSGHNTVSWYQQALGQGPQFIFQYYREEENGRGNFPPRFSGLQFPNYSSELNVNALELDDSALYLCASSVIMGGRGYGYTFGSGTRLTVV.

This clone was counted at least ten times. The chain joins TRBV11-2 to TRBJ1-2, with D possibly being TRBD1 (6 bases). The CDR3 spans 16 residues. Deletions cut 4 bases from V and 4 bases from J, with 19 bases between. Germline values: CDR1 SGHAT, CDR2 FQNNGV. The CDR3 spells CASSSGQTRFIYGYTF. The CDR3, as DNA: TGTGCCAGCAGCTCCGGACAGACACGCTTTATCTATGGCTACACCTTC.

This clone has just one count. The CDR3 spells CASRPGQDYEQYF. The CDR3, as DNA: TGTGCCAGCAGGCCGGGACAGGACTACGAGCAGTACTTC. This chain connects TRBV2 to TRBJ2-7; TRBD1 aligns across 8 bases. There are 13 residues in the CDR3. V lost 6 bases and J lost 3; bases outside the gene matches: 4. Germline V gene sequence: CDR1 SNHLY, CDR2 FYNNEI.

This chain uses TRBV7-9 with TRBJ1-6, with 9 bases aligning to TRBD1. Germline assignment: CDR1 SEHNR and CDR2 FQNEAQ (reference sequence). The CDR3 has 18 amino acids. V was clipped by 4 bases and J by 7 bases; unmatched bases: 14. CDR3 in amino acids: CASSSGQGAKDPNSPLHF. The CDR3 region has the DNA TGTGCCAGCAGCTCGGGACAGGGCGCAAAGGACCCCAATTCACCCCTCCACTTT.

This chain connects TRBV27 to TRBJ2-1, with 8 bases aligning to TRBD1. CDR3 length equals 15 residues. Germline assignment: CDR1 MNHEY and CDR2 SMNVEV (reference sequence). V lost 6 bases to trimming and J lost 9 bases; unmatched junction nucleotides: 13. CDR3 amino acids: CASRPFRDRPIEQFF. In DNA form, the CDR3 reads TGTGCCAGCAGACCCTTCCGGGACAGGCCGATTGAGCAGTTCTTC.

This chain links TRBV28 with TRBJ1-2, with D perhaps TRBD1 (6 bases). Germline loops: CDR1 MDHEN, CDR2 SYDVKM. Trimming removed 3 bases at V and 4 bases at J, with 15 bases between. This CDR3 is 15 amino acids long. Here the CDR3 reads CASSFRDRGAYGYTF. The CDR3 bases are TGTGCCAGCAGTTTCCGGGACCGGGGGGCCTATGGCTACACCTTC.

The rearrangement uses TRBV28 and TRBJ1-1; 8 bases align to TRBD1. Germline assignment: CDR1 MDHEN and CDR2 SYDVKM. This CDR3 has 14 residues. After removal of 4 bases from V and 3 bases from J, the junction contained 4 bases not matched to a gene. Written as DNA, the CDR3 is TGTGCCAGCAGTTACAGGGGGGGGTACACTGAAGCTTTCTTT. Residues: CASSYRGGYTEAFF.

The genes are TRBV6-6 and TRBJ1-2, with TRBD1 as a possible D gene (6 bases). V gave up 6 bases and J gave up 3 bases, with 14 bases separating them. The germline CDR1 and CDR2 sequences are MNHNY and SVGAGI (reference sequence). CDR3 length: 14 amino acids. The chain's CDR3 is CASSILGGDYGYTF. The CDR3 nucleotides are TGTGCCAGCAGCATCCTAGGGGGGGACTATGGCTACACCTTC.

The rearrangement links TRBV28 to TRBJ1-6, with 9 nucleotides matching TRBD1. Trimming at V came to 5 bases and at J to 8 bases, leaving 4 bases not matched to a gene. Germline V gives CDR1 MDHEN, CDR2 SYDVKM. This CDR3 contains 14 residues. CDR3 region: CASSPTGGDSPLHF. In DNA form, the CDR3 reads TGTGCCAGCAGTCCGACAGGGGGAGATTCACCCCTCCACTTT. Together with reference TRBV28 and TRBJ1-6, the CDR3 gives the full variable domain: DVKVTQSSRYLVKRTGEKVFLECVQDMDHENMFWYRQDPGLGLRLIYFSYDVKMKEKGDIPEGYSVSREKKERFSLILESASTNQTSMYLCASSPTGGDSPLHFGNGTRLTVT.

This clone was observed a handful of times. As DNA, the CDR3 is TGTGCCAGCGCCCCCGGAGGCTCCTACAATGAGCAGTTCTTC. This gives the protein CASAPGGSYNEQFF. This chain uses TRBV6-4 with TRBJ2-1; a weak D match, TRBD2 (5 bases). The CDR3 has 14 amino acids. From germline, CDR1 is MRHNA and CDR2 SNTAGT. Trimming removed 8 bases at V and 0 bases at J, with 11 bases between.

J is TRBJ1-1 and V is TRBV5-1; 7 bases are shared with TRBD1. From germline, CDR1 is SGHRS and CDR2 YFSETQ. V shed 4 bases, J shed 4 bases, and the junction held 10 bases outside the gene matches. The CDR3 totals 15 residues. The CDR3 protein is CASSGINRGGTEAFF. CDR3 DNA sequence: TGCGCCAGCAGCGGGATAAACAGGGGAGGCACTGAAGCTTTCTTT.

V gene TRBV5-4 combines with J gene TRBJ1-4, with a possible D match to TRBD1 (6 bases). The V end was cut by 1 base, the J end by 4 bases, with 20 bases between. The CDR3 has 18 amino acids. CDR1 and CDR2 (germline): SGHNT, YYREEE (reference sequence). The CDR3 loop reads CASSLRSGGRGINEKLFF. The CDR3 DNA follows: TGTGCCAGCAGCTTGCGTTCGGGGGGGCGAGGGATTAATGAAAAACTGTTTTTT.

J is TRBJ1-1 and V is TRBV28, with D unresolved. The CDR3 sequence is 13 residues long. Germline lookup yields CDR1 MDHEN and CDR2 SYDVKM. The germline V and J ends were trimmed by 2 bases and 1 base, with 5 bases remaining between them. The CDR3 sequence is CASSLIRNTEAFF. Written as DNA, the CDR3 is TGTGCCAGCAGTTTAATCAGGAACACTGAAGCTTTCTTT.

The rearrangement uses TRBV29-1 and TRBJ2-4, with D perhaps matching TRBD2 (6 bases). Trimming removed 4 bases at V and 1 base at J, with 11 bases between. CDR1 is SQVTM, CDR2 ANQGSEA, per germline. CDR3 length: 14 amino acids. CDR3 amino acids: CSVVAGLAKNIQYF. The CDR3 DNA sequence: TGCAGCGTTGTGGCGGGGCTGGCCAAAAACATTCAGTACTTC.

The chain joins TRBV7-6 to TRBJ2-5, with 12 bases matching TRBD2. Germline V gene sequence: CDR1 SGHVS, CDR2 FNYEAQ. Germline trimming cut 5 bases from V and 5 bases from J; bases unmatched to any gene: 6. This CDR3 is 15 amino acids long. In DNA form, the CDR3 reads TGTGCCAGCAGCCCAGGACTAGCGGGGAGGGAGACCCAGTACTTC. It encodes CASSPGLAGRETQYF.

The chain couples TRBV28 to TRBJ1-1; weak D call: TRBD1 (5 bases). The V end lost 2 bases, the J end lost 7 bases, and 8 bases lay between the germline ends. The CDR3 contains 12 residues. The germline V gene encodes CDR1 MDHEN and CDR2 SYDVKM. The CDR3 nucleotides read TGTGCCAGCAGTTTAGGCCAGGGTGAAGCTTTCTTT. Its translation is CASSLGQGEAFF.

This clone was seen a handful of times. This chain links TRBV28 with TRBJ1-1; the D gene is possibly TRBD1 (6 bases). The CDR3 is made up of 16 amino acids. Germline loops: CDR1 MDHEN, CDR2 SYDVKM. V was clipped by 1 base and J by 2 bases, with 14 bases between them. The DNA for the CDR3 is TGTGCCAGCAGTTTATTATCGACAGGTTTTAACACTGAAGCTTTCTTT. Its translation: CASSLLSTGFNTEAFF.

The V gene is TRBV9, the J gene TRBJ2-3; tentative D call: TRBD2 (5 bases). CDR3 size: 16 residues. V was trimmed by 0 bases and J by 3 bases, leaving 14 bases between them. CDR1 SGDLS and CDR2 YYNGEE come from the germline V gene. The CDR3 here is CASSVGGGRETDTQYF. In DNA form, the CDR3 reads TGTGCCAGCAGCGTAGGGGGTGGTCGGGAAACAGATACGCAGTATTTT. The full variable domain, in which reference TRBV9 and TRBJ2-3 provide the parts outside the CDR3, is DSGVTQTPKHLITATGQRVTLRCSPRSGDLSVYWYQQSLDQGLQFLIQYYNGEERAKGNILERFSAQQFPDLHSELNLSSLELGDSALYFCASSVGGGRETDTQYFGPGTRLTVL.

This clone was recorded a few times. The chain links TRBV6-1 to TRBJ2-1, with 8 bases lining up with TRBD1. The germline V gene encodes CDR1 MNHNS and CDR2 SASEGT. Trimming removed 4 bases from V and 3 bases from J; junction bases left unmatched: 11. The CDR3 spans 17 residues. This CDR3 is CASSGPTTGGFYNEQFF. As DNA, the CDR3 is TGTGCCAGCAGTGGACCGACCACAGGGGGATTCTACAATGAGCAGTTCTTC.

V gene TRBV7-2 combines with J gene TRBJ2-5, with TRBD2 matching over 13 bases. The V gene end was trimmed by 5 bases and the J gene end by 5 bases; junction bases not matched to a gene: 8. CDR1 SGHTA and CDR2 FQGNSA come from the germline V gene. The CDR3 sequence is 16 residues long. CDR3 bases: TGTGCCAGCAGCCCGCCGGGACTAGCGGGGTGGGAGACCCAGTACTTC. Translated, it gives CASSPPGLAGWETQYF.

J is TRBJ2-3 and V is TRBV27; 10 positions match TRBD1. CDR1 and CDR2 (germline): MNHEY, SMNVEV (reference sequence). CDR3 length equals 14 residues. V shed 7 bases, J shed 8 bases, and the junction held 9 bases outside the gene matches. DNA for the CDR3: TGTGCCAGCACCGAGACAGGGGGCCGTCGTACGCAGTATTTT. Its protein is CASTETGGRRTQYF.